Presented here are 11 T cell receptor beta chains from one specimen sequenced in a study of CD8 T cells in Susac syndrome. RNA amounts of about 0.5 to 1 ug underwent reverse transcription with random hexamers. From the immunoSEQ multiplex PCR reads, TCRdb called clonotypes with MiXCR, one entry per CDR3 protein. The sample has about 180,000 distinct CDR3 sequences, around 94% seen once. The sample consisted of CD4+ T cells from PBMCs. Receptor source: a human donor with Susac syndrome.

V usage is TRBV20-1 and J usage is TRBJ1-1; TRBD1 is a possible D gene (5 bases). The CDR3 sequence is 13 residues long. The germline CDR1 and CDR2 sequences are DFQATT and SNEGSKA (reference sequence). Trimming shortened V by 6 bases and J by 2 bases, and 13 bases separated the two germline ends. In DNA, the CDR3 is TGCAGTGCGTACCGGGACCCCAACACTGAAGCTTTCTTT. Protein product: CSAYRDPNTEAFF.

This chain uses TRBV3-1 with TRBJ2-7; D remains unclear. Trimming removed 5 bases from V and 0 bases from J, with 17 bases in between. The CDR3 has 16 amino acids. CDR1 is LGHDT, CDR2 YNNKEL, per germline (reference sequence). The chain's CDR3 is CASSADHVGSSYEQYF. CDR3 DNA sequence: TGTGCCAGCAGCGCAGATCACGTCGGTAGCTCCTACGAGCAGTACTTC.

The rearrangement links TRBV7-9 to TRBJ1-2, with 9 bases identical to TRBD1. CDR3 size: 18 residues. The germline V gene encodes CDR1 SEHNR and CDR2 FQNEAQ (reference sequence). Unmatched junction bases numbered 11, after V lost 3 bases and J lost 0 bases. The CDR3 reads CASSFSGGTGRSNYGYTF. The DNA of the CDR3 is TGTGCCAGCAGCTTCTCCGGAGGGACAGGGAGGTCTAACTATGGCTACACCTTC.

The rearrangement joins TRBV5-4 to TRBJ2-7; D may be TRBD1 or TRBD2 (6 bases each). This CDR3 region has 17 residues. The V and J ends lost 2 bases and 0 bases respectively, with 18 bases between them. The germline CDR1 and CDR2 sequences are SGHNT and YYREEE (reference sequence). The CDR3 loop is CASSFPGGGVSSYEQYF. The CDR3 DNA sequence: TGTGCCAGCAGCTTCCCCGGGGGCGGGGTGAGCTCCTACGAGCAGTACTTC.

This chain connects TRBV9 to TRBJ2-3, with D uncertain. Germline CDR1 is SGDLS and CDR2 is YYNGEE. With 0 bases removed from V and 4 bases from J, the gap between germline ends came to 6 bases. The CDR3 has 13 residues. DNA for the CDR3: TGTGCCAGCAGCGTAGCCCGAGCAGATACGCAGTATTTT. It encodes CASSVARADTQYF.

The J gene is TRBJ2-2, the V gene TRBV4-3; TRBD1 matches 7 bases. V dropped 0 bases and J dropped 1; count of bases not matched to a gene: 2. Germline-derived CDR1 and CDR2 are LGHNA and YSLEER. CDR3 length equals 16 residues. The CDR3 region has the DNA TGCGCCAGCAGCCAAGACAACAGGGGGAACACCGGGGAGCTGTTTTTT. Its protein product is CASSQDNRGNTGELFF.

The V gene is TRBV7-2, the J gene TRBJ2-5; TRBD1 might be the D (5 bases). Germline CDR1 and CDR2: SGHTA and FQGNSA. CDR3 length: 15 amino acids. V lost 5 bases, J lost 1 base, and 14 bases lay in between. The CDR3 here is CASSTQGLAQETQYF. The CDR3 DNA reads as TGTGCCAGCAGCACCCAGGGTCTGGCCCAAGAGACCCAGTACTTC. Full variable domain (rest looked up from reference TRBV7-2 and TRBJ2-5): GAGVSQSPSNKVTEKGKDVELRCDPISGHTALYWYRQSLGQGLEFLIYFQGNSAPDKSGLPSDRFSAERTGGSVSTLTIQRTQQEDSAVYLCASSTQGLAQETQYFGPGTRLLVL.

Comments on this clonotype: A junction boundary mismatches the germline segment, possibly from a read error. The chain carries TRBV28 and TRBJ2-7; D might be TRBD2 (6 bases). CDR1 MDHEN and CDR2 SYDVKM come from the germline V gene. The CDR3 runs 16 residues. The CDR3 DNA follows: TGTGCCAGCAGTCCACGCCACGGGGACTTCTCCCACGAGCAGTACTTC. Translation: CASSPRHGDFSHEQYF. Using reference TRBV28 and TRBJ2-7 for the parts outside the CDR3, the full variable domain is DVKVTQSSRYLVKRTGEKVFLECVQDMDHENMFWYRQDPGLGLRLIYFSYDVKMKEKGDIPEGYSVSREKKERFSLILESASTNQTSMYLCASSPRHGDFSHEQYFGPGTRLTVT.

The chain joins TRBV20-1 to TRBJ1-1, with 8 bases aligning to TRBD1. J was trimmed by 1 base and V by 2 bases; bases with no gene match: 9. Per the germline V gene, CDR1 is DFQATT and CDR2 is SNEGSKA (reference sequence). This CDR3 contains 16 residues. DNA of the CDR3: TGCAGTGCTAGAACGTCAGGGGGCAGCCAGAACACTGAAGCTTTCTTT. Translated, it gives CSARTSGGSQNTEAFF.

CDR3 amino acids: CSASWLEGGRKQYF. CDR3 sequence (DNA): TGCAGTGCTAGCTGGCTCGAGGGAGGGCGGAAGCAGTACTTC. The gene calls are TRBV20-1 and TRBJ2-7, with TRBD2 matching over 7 bases. V was pared by 3 bases and J by 8 bases, with 13 bases of the junction left unmatched. The CDR3 is 14 amino acids. Germline loops: CDR1 DFQATT, CDR2 SNEGSKA (reference sequence).

The chain recombines TRBV6-5 with TRBJ1-2; possible D gene TRBD1, 6 bases. Between the trimmed V and J ends, which lost 0 bases and 8 bases, there was a span of 13 bases. The CDR3 has 14 residues. Germline assignment: CDR1 MNHEY and CDR2 SVGAGI. The CDR3 loop reads CASSYSGRGGGYTF. The CDR3 region has the DNA TGTGCCAGCAGTTACTCGGGCAGGGGCGGCGGCTACACCTTC.